The present entry profiles one T cell receptor beta chain with its context. The antigen is not known. The data derive from a study of OX40 agonist ivuxolimab in advanced cancers. Study-level information: One patient with hepatocellular carcinoma and two with cutaneous melanoma, three in all, had partial responses. Overall study findings and caveats: Some patients without response likewise showed low normalized clonal expansion.

The table came from immunoSEQ multiplex PCR; TCRdb's copy has only in-frame clones and leaves some out. The table lists 80,000 or so clones, approximately 85% of them singletons. With baseline, cycle 4 day 1, and cycle 7 day 1 as timepoints, blood was sampled. The TCR originated in an adult with an advanced solid tumor such as melanoma, head and neck, liver or kidney cancer. Sequences were derived from CD4+ or CD8+ T cells sorted from blood, sampled in a trial of the OX40 agonist ivuxolimab.

The CDR3 sequence: CASSYERIRGTREAFF. The CDR3 DNA sequence: TGTGCCAGCAGTTACGAACGCATAAGAGGGACCAGAGAAGCTTTCTTT. The rearrangement links TRBV6-5 to TRBJ1-1; D perhaps matches TRBD1 (5 bases). V shed 2 bases and J shed 8 bases, with 21 bases lying between them. The germline CDR1 and CDR2 sequences are MNHEY and SVGAGI. This CDR3 is built from 16 residues.